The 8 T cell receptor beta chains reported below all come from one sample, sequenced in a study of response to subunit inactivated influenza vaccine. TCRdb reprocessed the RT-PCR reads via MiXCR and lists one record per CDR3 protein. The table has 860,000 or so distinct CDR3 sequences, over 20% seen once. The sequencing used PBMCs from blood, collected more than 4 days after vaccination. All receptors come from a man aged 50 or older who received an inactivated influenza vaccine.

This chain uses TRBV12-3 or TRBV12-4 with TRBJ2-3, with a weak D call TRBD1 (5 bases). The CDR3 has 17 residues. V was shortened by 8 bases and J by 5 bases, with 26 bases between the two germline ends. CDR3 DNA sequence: TGTGCCAGCGGTCAGGGTGTTAGAGTCCCCGGCGGAGATACGCAGTATTTT. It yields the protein CASGQGVRVPGGDTQYF.

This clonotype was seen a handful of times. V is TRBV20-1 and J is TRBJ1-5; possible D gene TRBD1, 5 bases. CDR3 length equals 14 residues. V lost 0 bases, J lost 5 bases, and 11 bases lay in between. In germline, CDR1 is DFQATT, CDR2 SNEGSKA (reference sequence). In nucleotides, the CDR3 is TGCAGTGCTAGAGATGGGCAGGGTCATCAGCCCCAGCATTTT. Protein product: CSARDGQGHQPQHF.

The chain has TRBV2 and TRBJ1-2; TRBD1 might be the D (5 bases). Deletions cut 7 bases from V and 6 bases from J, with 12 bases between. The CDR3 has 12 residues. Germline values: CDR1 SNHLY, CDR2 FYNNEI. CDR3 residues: CASTREGDGYTF. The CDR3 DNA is TGTGCCAGCACCAGGGAAGGTGATGGCTACACCTTC.

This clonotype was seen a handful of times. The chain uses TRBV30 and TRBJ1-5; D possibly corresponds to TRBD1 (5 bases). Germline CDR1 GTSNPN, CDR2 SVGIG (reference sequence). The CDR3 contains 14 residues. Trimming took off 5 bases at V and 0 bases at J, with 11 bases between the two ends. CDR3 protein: CAWGDGNSNQPQHF. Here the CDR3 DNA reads TGTGCCTGGGGGGACGGGAATAGCAATCAGCCCCAGCATTTT.

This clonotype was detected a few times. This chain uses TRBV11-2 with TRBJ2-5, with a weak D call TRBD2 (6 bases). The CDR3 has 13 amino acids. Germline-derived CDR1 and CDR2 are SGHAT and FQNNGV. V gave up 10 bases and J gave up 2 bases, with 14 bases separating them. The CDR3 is CATSRDFQETQYF. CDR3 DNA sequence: TGTGCCACCTCCCGGGACTTTCAAGAGACCCAGTACTTC.

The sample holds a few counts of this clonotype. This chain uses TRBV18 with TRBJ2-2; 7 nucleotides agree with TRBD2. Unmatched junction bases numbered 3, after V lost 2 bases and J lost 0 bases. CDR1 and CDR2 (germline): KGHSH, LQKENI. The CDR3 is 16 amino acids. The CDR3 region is CASSPTSAANTGELFF. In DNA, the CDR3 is TGTGCCAGCTCACCAACTAGCGCCGCGAACACCGGGGAGCTGTTTTTT.

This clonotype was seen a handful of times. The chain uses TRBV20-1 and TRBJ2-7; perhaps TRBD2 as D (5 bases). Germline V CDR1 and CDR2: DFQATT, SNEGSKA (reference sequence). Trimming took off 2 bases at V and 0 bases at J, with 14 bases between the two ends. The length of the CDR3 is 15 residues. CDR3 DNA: TGCAGTGCTAGACCAAGGACTTCAAGCTCCTACGAGCAGTACTTC. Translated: CSARPRTSSSYEQYF.

The CDR3 here is CASSKGVGGRNTEAFF. The DNA for the CDR3 is TGTGCCAGCAGCAAAGGGGTGGGGGGTAGGAACACTGAAGCTTTCTTT. This chain uses TRBV7-2 with TRBJ1-1; the D gene is possibly TRBD1 (5 bases). The CDR3 runs to 16 residues. Trimming removed 5 bases from V and 1 base from J, with 17 bases in between. CDR1 and CDR2 (germline): SGHTA, FQGNSA.